The clone carrying this T cell receptor beta chain was observed many times. Its antigen is still unknown. Genomic DNA templated the TCR beta VDJ and CDR3 profiling. TCRdb re-called the reads through MiXCR, storing one row per CDR3 protein. The table has about 220,000 distinct CDR3 sequences, roughly 35% seen once. This sample is part of a study of CD8+CD57+ T cells in acquired aplastic anemia. About the research overall: Isolated CD4+ and CD8+ cells, once sorted, yielded DNA averaging roughly 3 ug.

Whole-study findings and limits: Overlapping CD8+ CDR3 repertoires of patients and controls contained around 30 shared sequences. Patients did not significantly differ from controls in CD8+ Simpson's diversity.

Per the germline V gene, CDR1 is SNHLY and CDR2 is FYNNEI. Trimming shortened V by 1 base and J by 8 bases, and 17 bases separated the two germline ends. The CDR3 covers 15 residues. The sequence was collected from a human donor in good health, serving as a control. The rearrangement uses TRBV2 and TRBJ1-2, with D hard to call. What was sequenced was sorted CD4+, CD8+, or CD8+CD57+ T cells (not recorded which) from PBMCs. The CDR3 DNA reads as TGTGCCAGCAGTGAAGGGGCCCGGGGTGGATACGGCTACACCTTC. It codes for CASSEGARGGYGYTF.